These 2 T cell receptor beta chains were all obtained from the same sample, sequenced in a study of blood T cell repertoires in COVID-19. The method was immunoSEQ multiplex PCR; TCRdb's version includes in-frame clones alone and lacks a portion of them. The profile shows 150,000 or so clones, roughly 83% of them singletons. The sample comprised PBMCs or T cells enriched from blood (not recorded which). All receptors derive from a man in his 70s who had been exposed to COVID-19.

The chain recombines TRBV4-1 with TRBJ1-1; D is uncertain. CDR3 length: 18 amino acids. The germline gives CDR1 MGHRA, CDR2 YSYEKL. V dropped 0 bases and J dropped 4 bases, with 21 bases sitting between them. The CDR3 region has the DNA TGCGCCAGCAGCCAAGAACAGAAGGTAGGCCCACCCCTCACTGAAGCTTTCTTT. Translated: CASSQEQKVGPPLTEAFF.

The rearrangement joins TRBV19 to TRBJ1-1, with D uncertain. The V gene lost 3 bases and the J gene lost 4 bases, with 15 bases spanning the gap. The length of the CDR3 is 15 residues. Germline values: CDR1 LNHDA, CDR2 SQIVND (reference sequence). This CDR3 reads CASSMGPGSGTEAFF. The CDR3 region has the DNA TGTGCCAGTAGTATGGGCCCGGGGAGTGGCACTGAAGCTTTCTTT.